The 23 T cell receptor beta chains below were found in one sample sequenced in a study. TCRdb processed the RT-PCR reads anew with MiXCR; each CDR3 protein has one entry. The table has almost 700,000 distinct CDR3 sequences, approximately 15% seen once. Sequencing was carried out using memory CD4+ T cells from blood. The receptor source for this set is a female donor in good health, serving as a healthy control.

This clonotype was counted once. The chain has TRBV4-3 and TRBJ2-3, with unresolved D. The V and J ends lost 0 bases and 2 bases respectively, with 9 bases between them. This CDR3 has 15 amino acids. Germline CDR1 and CDR2: LGHNA and YSLEER. The CDR3 sequence: CASSQEGMVTDTQYF. CDR3 nucleotide sequence: TGCGCCAGCAGCCAAGAGGGCATGGTCACAGATACGCAGTATTTT.

The rearrangement links TRBV3-1 to TRBJ2-7; 14 positions match TRBD2. J gave up 7 bases and V 1 base, and 3 bases lay outside the gene matches. This CDR3 is 15 amino acids long. Germline V gene sequence: CDR1 LGHDT, CDR2 YNNKEL (reference sequence). In DNA, the CDR3 is TGTGCCAGCAGCCAAGGACTAGCGGGAGGGAGGGAGCAGTACTTC. Amino acid sequence: CASSQGLAGGREQYF.

This clonotype was detected many times. The V and J genes are TRBV12-3 or TRBV12-4 and TRBJ2-7; TRBD1 is a possible D gene (5 bases). The V and J ends lost 4 bases and 4 bases respectively, with 14 bases between them. The CDR3 sequence is 14 residues long. The CDR3 loop is CASSSQGGGYEQYF. For the CDR3, the DNA is TGTGCCAGCAGTTCGCAGGGCGGTGGGTACGAGCAGTACTTC.

This clonotype was detected a few times. The chain links TRBV27 to TRBJ2-1; possible D gene TRBD1, 6 bases. Trimming stripped 5 bases from V and 3 bases from J, with 17 bases between. The CDR3 has 16 amino acids. CDR1 MNHEY and CDR2 SMNVEV come from the germline V gene (reference sequence). CDR3: CASSPSWGPGYNEQFF. The CDR3 coding sequence is TGTGCCAGCAGTCCCTCATGGGGGCCCGGCTACAATGAGCAGTTCTTC.

The chain couples TRBV29-1 to TRBJ1-2; perhaps TRBD1 as D (5 bases). This CDR3 has 10 amino acids. Germline V CDR1 and CDR2: SQVTM, ANQGSEA. The V end lost 4 bases, the J end lost 8 bases, and 8 bases lay between the germline ends. CDR3 residues: CSVARDGYTF. CDR3 nucleotides: TGCAGCGTTGCGAGGGACGGCTACACCTTC. The whole variable domain, remainder taken from reference TRBV29-1 and TRBJ1-2, is SAVISQKPSRDICQRGTSLTIQCQVDSQVTMMFWYRQQPGQSLTLIATANQGSEATYESGFVIDKFPISRPNLTFSTLTVSNMSPEDSSIYLCSVARDGYTFGSGTRLTVV.

There are a few counts of this clonotype. The chain links TRBV20-1 to TRBJ1-2; D not certain. V was shortened by 3 bases and J by 4 bases, with 9 bases between the two germline ends. Germline V lookup: CDR1 DFQATT, CDR2 SNEGSKA (reference sequence). The CDR3 spans 12 residues. In DNA, the CDR3 is TGCAGTGCTAGGGCAGGCGTCTATGGCTACACCTTC. This sequence encodes CSARAGVYGYTF.

V and J are TRBV28 and TRBJ1-2, with D perhaps TRBD1 (6 bases). Deletions cut 3 bases from V and 4 bases from J, with 12 bases between. CDR1 and CDR2 (germline): MDHEN, SYDVKM. This CDR3 has 14 residues. DNA for the CDR3: TGTGCCAGCAGTTTCAGAATGACAGGCTATGGCTACACCTTC. Its translation is CASSFRMTGYGYTF.

This chain links TRBV10-3 with TRBJ2-1, with 7 bases aligning to TRBD2. The length of the CDR3 is 16 residues. V shed 2 bases and J 9 bases; nucleotides not matched to a gene: 13. The V gene's germline CDR1 is ENHRY and CDR2 SYGVKD. CDR3 protein: CAISETGTMGVGEQFF. CDR3 coding DNA: TGTGCCATCAGTGAGACCGGGACTATGGGAGTCGGTGAGCAGTTCTTC.

The chain uses TRBV27 and TRBJ1-2; D perhaps matches TRBD1 (6 bases). In germline, CDR1 is MNHEY, CDR2 SMNVEV (reference sequence). The CDR3 has 14 residues. Trimming removed 4 bases from V and 2 bases from J, with 11 bases in between. The CDR3 protein is CASSSSGANYGYTF. In DNA form, the CDR3 reads TGTGCCAGCAGTTCGTCAGGGGCCAACTATGGCTACACCTTC.

In its sample, this clonotype was seen a few times. The V gene is TRBV7-2, the J gene TRBJ2-1; D may be TRBD2 (6 bases). Germline-derived CDR1 and CDR2 are SGHTA and FQGNSA. The CDR3 is made up of 15 amino acids. V lost 5 bases and J 3 bases, leaving 14 bases between the germline ends. The DNA of the CDR3 is TGTGCCAGCAGCCGGGCCGGGACTCTCTACAATGAGCAGTTCTTC. Its translation is CASSRAGTLYNEQFF.

In this sample, this clonotype turned up many times. The gene calls are TRBV27 and TRBJ2-1; D unclear. Germline V CDR1 and CDR2: MNHEY, SMNVEV (reference sequence). The length of the CDR3 is 13 residues. V lost 2 bases and J lost 8, with 10 bases in between. The CDR3 sequence: CASSLDRRDEQFF. The CDR3 DNA follows: TGTGCCAGCAGTTTAGACCGCAGAGATGAGCAGTTCTTC.

CDR3 nucleotides: TGTGCCAGCAGCAAAATAGCGGGGGGGCAAGAGACCCAGTACTTC. Protein product: CASSKIAGGQETQYF. The rearrangement joins TRBV7-7 to TRBJ2-5, with TRBD2 matching over 11 bases. This CDR3 has 15 residues. The V segment lost 5 bases and the J segment 2 bases; nucleotides outside the gene matches: 4. The germline CDR1 and CDR2 sequences are SSHAT and FNYEAQ (reference sequence).

The V and J genes are TRBV6-1 and TRBJ2-2; D call uncertain. The germline V and J ends were trimmed by 2 bases and 4 bases, with 11 bases remaining between them. This CDR3 is 15 amino acids long. The germline gives CDR1 MNHNS, CDR2 SASEGT. In DNA form, the CDR3 reads TGTGCCAGCAGTGAAATCGCAGGCCCCACCGGGGAGCTGTTTTTT. Translating it yields CASSEIAGPTGELFF.

The chain is built from TRBV11-2 and TRBJ2-3, with 10 bases lining up with TRBD2. The CDR3 consists of 14 residues. J gave up 4 bases and V 8 bases, and 6 bases lay outside the gene matches. Germline values: CDR1 SGHAT, CDR2 FQNNGV. CDR3 DNA: TGTGCCAGCGGTCTAGCGGGAGCCCCAGATACGCAGTATTTT. Residues: CASGLAGAPDTQYF.

The chain is built from TRBV5-1 and TRBJ2-1, with 7 nucleotides matching TRBD1. The CDR3 runs to 14 residues. Germline trimming cut 5 bases from V and 2 bases from J; bases unmatched to any gene: 4. Germline V CDR1 and CDR2: SGHRS, YFSETQ. CDR3 in amino acids: CASSIGGAYNEQFF. The CDR3 DNA follows: TGCGCCAGCAGTATAGGGGGCGCCTACAATGAGCAGTTCTTC.

CDR3 DNA: TGCAGTGCTGTAGCGGGAGTTAAGAATGAGCAGTTCTTC. This translates into CSAVAGVKNEQFF. This chain joins TRBV20-1 and TRBJ2-1; 9 bases are shared with TRBD2. This CDR3 contains 13 residues. With 5 bases clipped from V and 7 bases from J, the junction kept 6 bases outside the gene matches. Germline lookup yields CDR1 DFQATT and CDR2 SNEGSKA (reference sequence).

The V and J genes are TRBV7-9 and TRBJ1-1; a possible D gene is TRBD1 (5 bases). V was clipped by 1 base and J by 4 bases, with 13 bases between them. The CDR3 extends over 15 amino acids. Germline loops: CDR1 SEHNR, CDR2 FQNEAQ (reference sequence). CDR3 amino acids: CASSLGQPHRTEAFF. As DNA, the CDR3 is TGTGCCAGCAGCTTAGGACAGCCACACCGCACTGAAGCTTTCTTT.

This clonotype appeared a few times. The gene calls are TRBV12-3 or TRBV12-4 and TRBJ1-2; a possible D gene is TRBD1 (6 bases). There are 13 residues in the CDR3. With 3 bases removed from V and 8 bases from J, the gap between germline ends came to 13 bases. The CDR3 coding sequence is TGTGCCAGCAGTTTGGGGGGGGCGTTGGGCTACACCTTC. Translating gives CASSLGGALGYTF.

This clonotype was detected ten times or more. The chain couples TRBV5-5 to TRBJ2-5; 9 positions agree with TRBD1. Trimming at V came to 0 bases and at J to 5 bases, leaving 5 bases not matched to a gene. This CDR3 has 15 amino acids. Germline V gene sequence: CDR1 SGHKS, CDR2 YYEKEE (reference sequence). CDR3 region: CASSLGTGGLETQYF. The DNA for the CDR3 is TGTGCCAGCAGCTTGGGTACAGGGGGCTTGGAGACCCAGTACTTC.

Many counts were recorded for this clonotype. This sequence joins TRBV12-3 or TRBV12-4 and TRBJ1-5; 8 nucleotides line up with TRBD1. V lost 5 bases to trimming and J lost 3 bases; unmatched junction nucleotides: 9. This CDR3 has 16 residues. The CDR3 protein is CASSPPGQANNQPQHF. As DNA, the CDR3 is TGTGCCAGCAGTCCTCCGGGACAGGCAAACAATCAGCCCCAGCATTTT.

This clonotype came up a few times. The chain carries TRBV7-2 and TRBJ1-4; D is ambiguous. This CDR3 comprises 14 residues. Per the germline V gene, CDR1 is SGHTA and CDR2 is FQGNSA. V gave up 3 bases and J gave up 10 bases, with 15 bases separating them. Written as DNA, the CDR3 is TGTGCCAGCAGCTTGGACGGTCTTATGGGAAAACTGTTTTTT. Protein product: CASSLDGLMGKLFF.

This clonotype was picked up many times. This rearrangement joins TRBV5-6 to TRBJ1-1, with D possibly TRBD1 on 5 matching bases. The germline gives CDR1 SGHDT, CDR2 YYEEEE. V was cut by 4 bases and J by 6 bases, with 13 bases left in between. This CDR3 contains 13 residues. In DNA form, the CDR3 reads TGTGCCAGCAGCCGCTGGGGCGGAGCTGAAGCTTTCTTT. Translation gives CASSRWGGAEAFF.

The chain uses TRBV24-1 and TRBJ2-2; D is undetermined. V lost 5 bases, J lost 1 base, and 16 bases lay in between. The V gene's germline CDR1 is KGHDR and CDR2 SFDVKD. CDR3 length: 17 residues. In DNA, the CDR3 is TGTGCCACCAGTGTGGGGTCGGGCAGGAAGAACACCGGGGAGCTGTTTTTT. Protein: CATSVGSGRKNTGELFF.